Each of the 7 T cell receptor beta chains below was sequenced from the same sample in a study of blood T cell repertoires in COVID-19. Here immunoSEQ multiplex PCR was the method, and the copy in TCRdb shows in-frame clones only, minus some. The table has about 170,000 clones, about four fifths seen once. The sample comprised peripheral blood. The receptors come from a man between 65 and 85 years old with active or convalescent COVID-19.

The chain is built from TRBV7-8 and TRBJ1-5; the match to TRBD1 covers 7 bases. Germline V CDR1 and CDR2: SGHVS, FQNEAQ. This CDR3 is built from 14 residues. With V trimmed by 1 base and J by 5 bases, 2 bases remained unmatched. CDR3 amino acids: CASSLEDRYQPQHF. CDR3 bases: TGTGCCAGCAGCTTAGAGGACAGGTATCAGCCCCAGCATTTT. The full variable domain, its missing parts supplied by reference TRBV7-8 and TRBJ1-5, is GAGVSQSPRYKVAKRGQDVALRCDPISGHVSLFWYQQALGQGPEFLTYFQNEAQLDKSGLPSDRFFAERPEGSVSTLKIQRTQQEDSAVYLCASSLEDRYQPQHFGDGTRLSIL.

This sequence joins TRBV19 and TRBJ2-7; 9 nucleotides align to TRBD1. J gave up 5 bases and V 6 bases, and 5 bases lay outside the gene matches. The CDR3 length is 13 residues. Germline values: CDR1 LNHDA, CDR2 SQIVND (reference sequence). The DNA of the CDR3 is TGTGCCAGTAGCCGGGACAGGGATCACGAGCAGTACTTC. Translating it yields CASSRDRDHEQYF.

The chain links TRBV5-4 to TRBJ2-3, with a tentative D call TRBD2 (5 bases). This CDR3 is built from 18 residues. Germline CDR1 SGHNT, CDR2 YYREEE (reference sequence). The germline V and J ends were trimmed by 6 bases and 1 base, with 24 bases remaining between them. This chain's CDR3 is CASTPPGQRLGGTDTQYF. CDR3 DNA sequence: TGTGCCAGCACCCCGCCGGGCCAGCGGCTTGGTGGCACAGATACGCAGTATTTT.

V gene TRBV7-9 combines with J gene TRBJ1-1; 7 bases match TRBD1. Germline trimming cut 5 bases from V and 0 bases from J; bases unmatched to any gene: 6. The V gene's germline CDR1 is SEHNR and CDR2 FQNEAQ (reference sequence). The CDR3 has 15 residues. The CDR3 region has the DNA TGTGCCAGCAGCCAAGGGGGCGGATTGAACACTGAAGCTTTCTTT. Translated: CASSQGGGLNTEAFF.

V is TRBV15 and J is TRBJ1-2; no reliable D call. This CDR3 has 13 amino acids. V was trimmed by 3 bases and J by 8 bases, leaving 13 bases between them. Germline CDR1 is LNHNV and CDR2 is YYDKDF (reference sequence). Here the CDR3 DNA reads TGTGCCACCAGCAGTGGGCAGTATAGAGGCTACACCTTC. This codes for CATSSGQYRGYTF.

The rearrangement joins TRBV18 to TRBJ2-1; D might be TRBD2 (6 bases). CDR1 KGHSH and CDR2 LQKENI come from the germline V gene. CDR3 length: 15 residues. Trimming cost V 2 bases and J 9 bases, with 17 bases left between them. The CDR3 sequence is CASSPVSGGPGEQFF. DNA for the CDR3: TGTGCCAGCTCACCAGTTAGCGGAGGACCGGGTGAGCAGTTCTTC.

V usage is TRBV7-9 and J usage is TRBJ1-3, with no clear D. Trimming cost V 1 base and J 0 bases, with 10 bases left between them. CDR1 SEHNR and CDR2 FQNEAQ come from the germline V gene (reference sequence). CDR3 size: 16 residues. CDR3 amino acids: CASSLGQAISGNTIYF. CDR3 DNA sequence: TGTGCCAGCAGCTTAGGGCAGGCGATCTCTGGAAACACCATATATTTT.